One and the same sample provided the 25 T cell receptor beta chains below, sequenced in a study of cytomegalovirus exposure and HLA in healthy donors. The primer mix had 60 Vbeta and 13 Jbeta primers. Here immunoSEQ multiplex PCR was the method, and the copy in TCRdb shows in-frame clones only, minus some. In all, the sample yields 95,000 to 150,000 clones. The source material was PBMCs. These receptors were obtained from a man in his late teens or twenties in good health and CMV-seronegative.

The chain is built from TRBV7-3 and TRBJ1-2, with D unclear. CDR3 length: 13 residues. Germline V gene sequence: CDR1 SGHTA, CDR2 FQGTGA. The V gene lost 4 bases and the J gene lost 5 bases, with 11 bases spanning the gap. CDR3 DNA: TGTGCCAGCAGCTCTTACCCCGCGTATGGCTACACCTTC. Protein sequence: CASSSYPAYGYTF. The full variable domain, with the rest looked up from reference TRBV7-3 and TRBJ1-2, is GAGVSQTPSNKVTEKGKYVELRCDPISGHTALYWYRQSLGQGPEFLIYFQGTGAADDSGLPNDRFFAVRPEGSVSTLKIQRTERGDSAVYLCASSSYPAYGYTFGSGTRLTVV.

To note about this clone: The sample has other DNA sequences that encode this CDR3 too. The rearrangement links TRBV30 to TRBJ2-5; D gene ambiguous. CDR1 GTSNPN and CDR2 SVGIG come from the germline V gene (reference sequence). V was pared by 0 bases and J by 5 bases, with 7 bases between. The CDR3 contains 12 residues. The CDR3 DNA follows: TGTGCCTGGAGTGTACTCGGGGAGACCCAGTACTTC. This codes for CAWSVLGETQYF.

The chain couples TRBV19 to TRBJ2-7; the match to TRBD2 covers 8 bases. J lost 0 bases, V lost 5 bases, and 18 bases had no gene match. CDR1 is LNHDA and CDR2 is SQIVND in the germline V gene (reference sequence). This CDR3 comprises 19 residues. CDR3 sequence (DNA): TGTGCCAGTAGTGCTAGCGGGTCCGGGCGGGGAAGAAGCTCCTACGAGCAGTACTTC. It yields the protein CASSASGSGRGRSSYEQYF.

The genes are TRBV5-1 and TRBJ2-5, with 9 bases lining up with TRBD2. The CDR3 covers 14 residues. V lost 6 bases, J lost 2 bases, and 5 bases stayed unmatched. The germline V gene encodes CDR1 SGHRS and CDR2 YFSETQ. CDR3 region: CASKAGGAQETQYF. The CDR3 nucleotides read TGCGCCAGCAAAGCGGGGGGCGCGCAAGAGACCCAGTACTTC.

The chain recombines TRBV25-1 with TRBJ1-1, with D perhaps TRBD1 (6 bases). The V end was cut by 2 bases, the J end by 0 bases, with 16 bases between. The CDR3 is 17 residues long. From germline, CDR1 is MGHDK and CDR2 SYGVNS. This chain's CDR3 is CASSEHGRGVLNTEAFF. CDR3 DNA sequence: TGTGCCAGCAGTGAACATGGCAGGGGCGTATTGAACACTGAAGCTTTCTTT.

The rearrangement uses TRBV4-1 and TRBJ1-2, with 8 nucleotides matching TRBD1. This CDR3 region has 19 residues. J gave up 5 bases and V 0 bases, and 17 bases lay outside the gene matches. Germline V gives CDR1 MGHRA, CDR2 YSYEKL. CDR3 sequence: CASSQEENAGQGRVYGYTF. The DNA of the CDR3 is TGCGCCAGCAGCCAAGAAGAAAACGCTGGACAGGGAAGGGTTTATGGCTACACCTTC.

V is TRBV2 and J is TRBJ2-3; 7 positions match TRBD2. J was trimmed by 5 bases and V by 4 bases; bases with no gene match: 9. The CDR3 length is 15 residues. Germline V CDR1 and CDR2: SNHLY, FYNNEI. CDR3 sequence (DNA): TGTGCCAGCAGTGGAGTCGCTAGCGGAGGAGATACGCAGTATTTT. It encodes CASSGVASGGDTQYF.

V and J are TRBV5-8 and TRBJ2-7; 9 bases map to TRBD1. CDR3 length equals 14 residues. With V trimmed by 4 bases and J by 5 bases, 7 bases remained unmatched. Germline-derived CDR1 and CDR2 are SGHTS and YDEGEE. The CDR3: CASSLGDRVNEQYF. The CDR3 DNA sequence: TGTGCCAGCAGCCTTGGGGACAGGGTGAACGAGCAGTACTTC. Together with reference TRBV5-8 and TRBJ2-7, the CDR3 gives the full variable domain: EAGVTQSPTHLIKTRGQQATLRCSPISGHTSVYWYQQALGLGLQFLLWYDEGEERNRGNFPPRFSGRQFPNYSSELNVNALELEDSALYLCASSLGDRVNEQYFGPGTRLTVT.

The gene calls are TRBV25-1 and TRBJ2-1; 8 bases match TRBD2. The CDR3 length is 15 residues. Germline CDR1 is MGHDK and CDR2 is SYGVNS. V trimming: 4 bases; J trimming: 7 bases; junction bases outside the gene matches: 9. The CDR3 DNA is TGTGCCAGCAGTGCGAACGGGGGGGCCTTGAATGAGCAGTTCTTC. Residues: CASSANGGALNEQFF. Full variable domain (missing parts from reference TRBV25-1 and TRBJ2-1): EADIYQTPRYLVIGTGKKITLECSQTMGHDKMYWYQQDPGMELHLIHYSYGVNSTEKGDLSSESTVSRIRTEHFPLTLESARPSHTSQYLCASSANGGALNEQFFGPGTRLTVL.

The chain is built from TRBV25-1 and TRBJ1-2; the D gene is possibly TRBD1 (6 bases). From germline, CDR1 is MGHDK and CDR2 SYGVNS. CDR3 length: 15 residues. With 4 bases removed from V and 4 bases from J, the gap between germline ends came to 16 bases. The CDR3 reads CASSGVGGATYGYTF. The CDR3 region has the DNA TGTGCCAGCAGTGGGGTGGGGGGGGCGACCTATGGCTACACCTTC.

The chain is built from TRBV13 and TRBJ2-7; possibly TRBD1 for D (6 bases). The CDR3 spans 13 residues. Deletions cut 8 bases from V and 3 bases from J, with 14 bases between. Germline lookup yields CDR1 PRHDT and CDR2 FYEKMQ (reference sequence). The CDR3 region has the DNA TGTGCCAGCTCTCCGAACAGGGACTACGAGCAGTACTTC. Translating it yields CASSPNRDYEQYF.

The chain is built from TRBV27 and TRBJ1-5; possible D gene TRBD1, 6 bases. V was trimmed by 6 bases and J by 0 bases, leaving 12 bases between them. This CDR3 contains 15 residues. Germline V gene lookup returns CDR1 MNHEY and CDR2 SMNVEV (reference sequence). The CDR3 spells CASRPDRNSNQPQHF. CDR3 nucleotides: TGTGCCAGCAGGCCGGACAGAAATAGCAATCAGCCCCAGCATTTT.

The CDR3 DNA is TGTGCCAGCAGCGGAGGCCGAGGACTAGCTCGAGAGCAGTACTTC. Its protein product is CASSGGRGLAREQYF. The chain has TRBV9 and TRBJ2-7; 8 nucleotides line up with TRBD2. The CDR3 is 15 amino acids. CDR1 is SGDLS, CDR2 YYNGEE, per germline. The J segment lost 7 bases and the V segment lost 3 bases, leaving 12 bases of the junction unmatched.

V is TRBV11-2 and J is TRBJ1-1; a possible D gene is TRBD1 (5 bases). The CDR3 consists of 15 residues. Germline V gene lookup returns CDR1 SGHAT and CDR2 FQNNGV. Trimming took off 4 bases at V and 1 base at J, with 13 bases between the two ends. The CDR3 spells CASSSYDRPNTEAFF. The DNA of the CDR3 is TGTGCCAGCAGCTCCTACGACAGACCGAACACTGAAGCTTTCTTT.

This chain uses TRBV6-6 with TRBJ1-1; D is ambiguous. Trimming stripped 2 bases from V and 0 bases from J, with 7 bases between. This CDR3 comprises 14 residues. Looked up from germline, CDR1 is MNHNY and CDR2 is SVGAGI (reference sequence). The CDR3 region is CASSYENVNTEAFF. The CDR3 coding sequence is TGTGCCAGCAGTTACGAGAACGTGAACACTGAAGCTTTCTTT.

The rearrangement links TRBV7-9 to TRBJ2-7; 7 bases align to TRBD2. The V gene's germline CDR1 is SEHNR and CDR2 FQNEAQ (reference sequence). This CDR3 comprises 12 residues. With 11 bases clipped from V and 6 bases from J, the junction kept 10 bases outside the gene matches. The CDR3 region has the DNA TGTGCCGTACGGGGGGAGGGAGTCGAGCAGTACTTC. This sequence encodes CAVRGEGVEQYF.

The gene calls are TRBV29-1 and TRBJ1-4; D gene uncertain. The V and J ends lost 6 bases and 7 bases respectively, with 15 bases between them. CDR3 length equals 13 residues. Per the germline V gene, CDR1 is SQVTM and CDR2 is ANQGSEA. CDR3 DNA sequence: TGCAGCGTCCGTAGCTCCCGGGGTGAAAAACTGTTTTTT. This sequence encodes CSVRSSRGEKLFF.

V usage is TRBV15 and J usage is TRBJ1-3; no clear D. Trimming removed 0 bases at V and 4 bases at J, with 7 bases between. The germline V gene has CDR1 LNHNV and CDR2 YYDKDF (reference sequence). The CDR3 runs 14 residues. In DNA form, the CDR3 reads TGTGCCACCAGCAGAGACCAGAGGGGAAACACCATATATTTT. Translation: CATSRDQRGNTIYF.

The genes are TRBV29-1 and TRBJ1-1; a weak D match, TRBD1 (6 bases). This CDR3 region has 10 residues. V lost 5 bases, J lost 11 bases, and 12 bases lay in between. Germline CDR1 and CDR2: SQVTM and ANQGSEA. CDR3 in amino acids: CSVLGTSAFF. CDR3 sequence (DNA): TGCAGCGTTCTCGGGACATCTGCTTTCTTT. Drawing the rest from reference TRBV29-1 and TRBJ1-1, the complete variable domain is SAVISQKPSRDICQRGTSLTIQCQVDSQVTMMFWYRQQPGQSLTLIATANQGSEATYESGFVIDKFPISRPNLTFSTLTVSNMSPEDSSIYLCSVLGTSAFFGQGTRLTVV.

The chain recombines TRBV27 with TRBJ2-1; 7 bases align to TRBD2. The CDR3 extends over 15 amino acids. With V trimmed by 5 bases and J by 1 base, 5 bases remained unmatched. Germline loops: CDR1 MNHEY, CDR2 SMNVEV (reference sequence). The CDR3 here is CASSPSGNSYNEQFF. The CDR3 coding sequence is TGTGCCAGCAGTCCTAGCGGTAATTCCTACAATGAGCAGTTCTTC.

This chain connects TRBV15 to TRBJ2-7; TRBD2 matches at 7 bases. Germline CDR1 LNHNV, CDR2 YYDKDF (reference sequence). J lost 6 bases, V lost 0 bases, and 5 bases had no gene match. This CDR3 has 14 residues. CDR3 in amino acids: CATSRDRAGVEQYF. CDR3 coding DNA: TGTGCCACCAGCAGAGACCGGGCGGGGGTCGAGCAGTACTTC.

This sequence joins TRBV27 and TRBJ2-7, with D perhaps TRBD2 (6 bases). Trimming took 6 bases from V and 1 from J, leaving 10 bases between them. Germline CDR1 reads MNHEY; CDR2 reads SMNVEV (reference sequence). The CDR3 consists of 13 residues. CDR3 nucleotide sequence: TGTGCCAGCAGCAAGACTAGTTCCTACGAGCAGTACTTC. As protein: CASSKTSSYEQYF.

The rearrangement joins TRBV7-3 to TRBJ1-3; D perhaps matches TRBD1 (6 bases). The germline V gene has CDR1 SGHTA and CDR2 FQGTGA. The CDR3 is 14 amino acids. The ends were cut back, 5 bases at V and 2 bases at J, with 10 bases in the middle. CDR3: CASSTGQTGNTIYF. The CDR3 coding sequence is TGTGCCAGCAGCACTGGACAGACTGGAAACACCATATATTTT.

V is TRBV7-9 and J is TRBJ1-2; D possibly corresponds to TRBD1 (5 bases). The CDR3 runs to 14 residues. Trimming shortened V by 1 base and J by 0 bases, and 6 bases separated the two germline ends. Germline CDR1 and CDR2: SEHNR and FQNEAQ (reference sequence). The CDR3 reads CASSLGGANYGYTF. The CDR3 bases are TGTGCCAGCAGCTTAGGGGGGGCTAACTATGGCTACACCTTC.

This chain uses TRBV5-1 with TRBJ2-3; D gene uncertain. Germline V CDR1 and CDR2: SGHRS, YFSETQ. V was pared by 4 bases and J by 4 bases, with 16 bases between. This CDR3 is built from 15 residues. This chain's CDR3 is CASSPPLAAADTQYF. For the CDR3, the DNA is TGCGCCAGCAGCCCCCCGTTAGCCGCAGCAGATACGCAGTATTTT.